The entry below gives a single TCR beta chain sequence along with its context. The data were taken from a study of OX40 agonist ivuxolimab in advanced cancers. Clones were sequenced by immunoSEQ multiplex PCR, and TCRdb holds only the in-frame ones, with some missing. Of under 95,000 clones detected, around 85% appear once; the ten largest clones hold less than 1.5%. The CDR3 contains 13 residues. The germline CDR1 and CDR2 sequences are SGHTA and FQGNSA. With 3 bases removed from V and 3 bases from J, the gap between germline ends came to 8 bases. The TCR comes from an adult with an advanced solid tumor such as melanoma, head and neck, liver or kidney cancer. The rearrangement joins TRBV7-2 to TRBJ2-5; perhaps TRBD2 as D (5 bases). The sequencing here drew on CD4+ or CD8+ T cells sorted from blood, taken in a trial of the OX40 agonist ivuxolimab. CDR3 amino acids: CASSLSGKETQYF. The CDR3 region has the DNA TGTGCCAGCAGCTTGTCCGGGAAAGAGACCCAGTACTTC.